A selection of T cell receptor beta chains follows, all from one sample in a study of T cell responses to AZD1222 COVID-19 vaccine. Sequencing used immunoSEQ multiplex PCR; TCRdb keeps in-frame clones, though not all of them. The sample holds tens of thousands of clones, around 90% seen once. Sequences were derived from peripheral blood, sampled on day 0 of MenACWY control vaccination. The source is an adult in good health. Each CDR3 is given with its conserved first and last residue. A D gene is named only where the DNA matches it firmly. The listing skips clone size in some rows; elsewhere it reads once, few, many or a size class.

>-|once|TRBV21-1|TRBJ1-5
TGTGCCAGCAGCAAAGAGCAGAAAAATACTCATAGCAATCAGCCCCAGCATTTT
CASSKEQKNTHSNQPQHF
>-|-|TRBV9|TRBJ2-3
TGTGCCAGCAGCGTAGACCAGCGGGCAGATACGCAGTATTTT
CASSVDQRADTQYF
>TRBD1|once|TRBV29-1|TRBJ2-1
TGCAGCGTAAAACCGGGACAGGGCGGCCATGAGCAGTTCTTC
CSVKPGQGGHEQFF
>-|once|TRBV7-2|TRBJ1-1
TGTGCCAGCAGCTCCCCGGGACGGTTAAACACTGAAGCTTTCTTT
CASSSPGRLNTEAFF
>-|-|TRBV23-1|TRBJ1-1
TGCGCCAGCAATCAATATCCGACAGGCTACACTGAAGCTTTCTTT
CASNQYPTGYTEAFF
>-|-|TRBV6-5|TRBJ1-2
TGTGCCAGCAGTAAAAAACAGGGACGCTTTGGCTACACCTTC
CASSKKQGRFGYTF
>TRBD1|-|TRBV11-3|TRBJ2-7
TGTGCCAGCAGCCCAGACAGGGGTCGAAGCCACGAGCAGTACTTC
CASSPDRGRSHEQYF
>-|-|TRBV12-3/TRBV12-4|TRBJ1-2
TGTGCCAGCAGTTTAAGGGACTATGGCTACACCTTC
CASSLRDYGYTF
>TRBD2|-|TRBV5-1|TRBJ2-3
TGCGCCAGCAGCTCTGGACTAGCTGGCACAGATACGCAGTATTTT
CASSSGLAGTDTQYF
>-|-|TRBV7-2|TRBJ2-6
TGTGCCAGCAGCTTAGCCCTGACAGCTGGGGACGTCCTGACTTTC
CASSLALTAGDVLTF
>-|-|TRBV5-1|TRBJ1-4
TGCGCCAGCAGCTTGGCCTTGACAGGAGAAAATGAAAAACTGTTTTTT
CASSLALTGENEKLFF
>-|-|TRBV9|TRBJ2-5
TGTGCCAGCAGCCGAGACAGCCAAGAGACCCAGTACTTC
CASSRDSQETQYF
>TRBD1|once|TRBV6-5|TRBJ2-1
TGTGCCAGCAGTAAGACAGGGGGCTTGTACAATGAGCAGTTCTTC
CASSKTGGLYNEQFF
>TRBD1|-|TRBV5-1|TRBJ2-3
TGCGCCAGCAGCCACGGACAGGGGCAGACGCAGTATTTT
CASSHGQGQTQYF
>TRBD1|-|TRBV24-1|TRBJ1-2
TGTGCCACCAGTGATTCCCAAGGACAGGGTCGTGGCTACACCTTC
CATSDSQGQGRGYTF
>-|-|TRBV3-1/TRBV3-2|TRBJ1-1
TGTGCCAGCAGCCAGCACGGAGGTACTGAAGCTTTCTTT
CASSQHGGTEAFF
>-|-|TRBV5-8|TRBJ1-2
TGTGCCAGCAGCTTGGGGTCTACAGGGACCTATGGCTACACCTTC
CASSLGSTGTYGYTF
>TRBD1|-|TRBV19|TRBJ2-1
TGTGCCAGTAGTCCCGGGACAGACAATGAGCAGTTCTTC
CASSPGTDNEQFF
>TRBD1|-|TRBV11-2|TRBJ1-2
TGTGCCAGCAGCTTTTCCGGGACAGGGGACGGCTACACCTTC
CASSFSGTGDGYTF
>TRBD1|-|TRBV23-1|TRBJ2-1
TGCGCCAGCAGTCAATCGACTGGGACAGGGTCCTACAATGAGCAGTTCTTC
CASSQSTGTGSYNEQFF
>TRBD1|-|TRBV7-9|TRBJ2-7
TGTGCCAGCAGCGCCTTGGACAGGGCCGGCGAGCAGTACTTC
CASSALDRAGEQYF
>-|-|TRBV11-3|TRBJ2-6
TGTGCCAGCAAAATTCGGCGCTCTGGGGCCAACGTCCTGACTTTC
CASKIRRSGANVLTF
>TRBD2|-|TRBV7-9|TRBJ2-1
TGTGCCAGCAGCTTAGGGGGAGGGTACAATGAGCAGTTCTTC
CASSLGGGYNEQFF
>TRBD1|-|TRBV28|TRBJ2-7
TGTGCCAGCAGTGGGACAGGGGCCTACGAGCAGTACTTC
CASSGTGAYEQYF
>TRBD2|-|TRBV9|TRBJ2-3
TGTGCCAGCAGCGTAGGGACTAGCGGACACACAGATACGCAGTATTTT
CASSVGTSGHTDTQYF
>TRBD2|-|TRBV11-2|TRBJ2-7
TGTGCCAGCAGCTTAGATAGCGGGAGAGGGATTTACGAGCAGTACTTC
CASSLDSGRGIYEQYF
>-|-|TRBV7-2|TRBJ2-5
TGTGCCAGCAGCTTCGGGATACAGACCCAGTACTTC
CASSFGIQTQYF
>TRBD1|-|TRBV5-6|TRBJ1-4
TGTGCCAGCAGCTCCCGGACAGGGCCACGTACTAATGAAAAACTGTTTTTT
CASSSRTGPRTNEKLFF
>-|-|TRBV13|TRBJ1-1
TGTGCCAGCAGTAGGACAGCGAACACTGAAGCTTTCTTT
CASSRTANTEAFF
>TRBD1|-|TRBV28|TRBJ2-7
TGTGCCAGCAGTTTGGGGACAGACTACGAGCAGTACTTC
CASSLGTDYEQYF
>TRBD2|-|TRBV7-3|TRBJ2-1
TGTGCCAGCAGCTTAATACTAGCGGGATGGGACGAGCAGTTCTTC
CASSLILAGWDEQFF
>-|-|TRBV19|TRBJ1-5
TGTGCCAGTAGACAAGGTTGGTTTGACAATCAGCCCCAGCATTTT
CASRQGWFDNQPQHF
>-|-|TRBV3-1/TRBV3-2|TRBJ1-5
TGTGCCAGCAGCCAATCGCAGGCCCTTGGGAGCAATCAGCCCCAGCATTTT
CASSQSQALGSNQPQHF
>TRBD2|-|TRBV27|TRBJ2-2
TGTGCCAGCAGTTTGCTAGCGGGGGCGGGTTGGACCGGGGAGCTGTTTTTT
CASSLLAGAGWTGELFF
>-|-|TRBV11-1|TRBJ1-2
TGTGCCAGCAGCTTAGCCCCGACAGTAAACTATGGCTACACCTTC
CASSLAPTVNYGYTF
>-|few|TRBV19|TRBJ2-1
TGTGCCAGTAGTATGAGTACACTTGGCAATGAGCAGTTCTTC
CASSMSTLGNEQFF
>-|-|TRBV5-6|TRBJ2-7
TGTGCCAGCAGCTTCCTCTCGGCCTACGAGCAGTACTTC
CASSFLSAYEQYF
>-|-|TRBV5-1|TRBJ1-2
TGCGCCAGCAGCTTGGCCTGGGGGAGGGATGGCTACACCTTC
CASSLAWGRDGYTF
>TRBD2|-|TRBV7-9|TRBJ2-2
TGTGCCAGCAGCCGTACGGGACTAGCGGGAAGCACCGGGGAGCTGTTTTTT
CASSRTGLAGSTGELFF
>-|-|TRBV28|TRBJ1-5
TGTGCCAGCAGTGGCTCGGGATGGCAGCCCCAGCATTTT
CASSGSGWQPQHF
>TRBD1|-|TRBV3-1/TRBV3-2|TRBJ1-5
TGTGCCAGCAGCCTCCAGGGGGGAGGGCAGCCCCAGCATTTT
CASSLQGGGQPQHF
>-|-|TRBV6-5|TRBJ1-6
TGTGCCAGCAGGATTAATTCACCCCTCCACTTT
CASRINSPLHF
>-|-|TRBV2|TRBJ1-1
TGTGCCAGCAAGGAAGGATGGGGTACTGAAGCTTTCTTT
CASKEGWGTEAFF
>-|-|TRBV18|TRBJ2-7
TGTGCCAGCTCACCACGGGAAGGTGAGCAGTACTTC
CASSPREGEQYF
>TRBD1|-|TRBV5-6|TRBJ2-1
TGTGCCAGCAGCTGGGGGACAGGGGGTGAGCAGTTCTTC
CASSWGTGGEQFF
>TRBD1|-|TRBV27|TRBJ1-1
TGTGCCAGCAGCCTCTCGACAGGGAGCACTGAAGCTTTCTTT
CASSLSTGSTEAFF